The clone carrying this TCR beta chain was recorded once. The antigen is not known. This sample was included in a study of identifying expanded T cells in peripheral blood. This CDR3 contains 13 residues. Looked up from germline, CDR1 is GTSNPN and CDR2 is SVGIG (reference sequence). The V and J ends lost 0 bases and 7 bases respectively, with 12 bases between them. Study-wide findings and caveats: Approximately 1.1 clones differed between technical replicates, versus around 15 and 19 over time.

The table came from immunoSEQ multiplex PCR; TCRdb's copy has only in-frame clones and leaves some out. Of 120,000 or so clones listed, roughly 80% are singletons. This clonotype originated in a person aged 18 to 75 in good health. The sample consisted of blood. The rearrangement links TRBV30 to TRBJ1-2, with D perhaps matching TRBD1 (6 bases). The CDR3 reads CAWSVPGGAGYTF. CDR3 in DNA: TGTGCCTGGAGTGTACCCGGGGGCGCTGGCTACACCTTC.